Following are 19 T cell receptor beta chains from one sample sequenced in a study of PD-L1 blockade in urothelial cancer. Sequencing was performed with immunoSEQ multiplex PCR; in TCRdb, only in-frame clones are kept and a portion is missing. Among 30,000 to 50,000 clones listed, about 89% were seen once. Sample: PBMCs, taken around atezolizumab (anti-PD-L1) treatment. These receptors all stem from a man aged 55-75 years with urothelial cancer.

The chain combines TRBV21-1 with TRBJ2-2; the table names TRBD1, a call not compared with the DNA. TRBV21-1 is listed as a pseudogene. There are 18 residues in the CDR3. The CDR3 protein is CASSKVSGQGLETGELFF. The CDR3 DNA follows: TGTGCCAGCAGCAAAGTATCGGGTCAGGGTTTGGAAACCGGGGAGCTGTTTTTT.

This chain connects TRBV9 to TRBJ2-1; 7 bases align to TRBD1. CDR3 size: 14 residues. With V trimmed by 4 bases and J by 1 base, 2 bases remained unmatched. Germline V lookup: CDR1 SGDLS, CDR2 YYNGEE. Here the CDR3 reads CASSSGQSYNEQFF. CDR3 in DNA: TGTGCCAGCAGCTCGGGACAGTCCTACAATGAGCAGTTCTTC.

The V and J genes are TRBV9 and TRBJ1-1, with a possible D match to TRBD1 (6 bases). The CDR3 covers 15 residues. In germline, CDR1 is SGDLS, CDR2 YYNGEE. Trimming stripped 4 bases from V and 6 bases from J, with 19 bases between. The CDR3 bases are TGTGCCAGCAGCTCCTTAGGGGGACCTGGGGCTGAAGCTTTCTTT. Residues: CASSSLGGPGAEAFF.

V usage is TRBV19 and J usage is TRBJ1-5; 9 nucleotides align to TRBD1. This CDR3 region has 18 residues. Germline lookup yields CDR1 LNHDA and CDR2 SQIVND (reference sequence). V lost 4 bases and J lost 0; bases outside the gene matches: 10. CDR3 DNA sequence: TGTGCCAGTAGTAGTAGAACCGGGACAGGGTATAGCAATCAGCCCCAGCATTTT. Residues: CASSSRTGTGYSNQPQHF.

The chain employs TRBV6-5 and TRBJ2-6, with 9 nucleotides matching TRBD2. Germline loops: CDR1 MNHEY, CDR2 SVGAGI. Trimming took 8 bases from V and 3 from J; bases not matched to a gene: 5. The CDR3 has 15 amino acids. CDR3 sequence: CASSAGGLGANVLTF. CDR3 coding DNA: TGTGCCAGCTCTGCGGGGGGGCTTGGGGCCAACGTCCTGACTTTC.

J is TRBJ2-7 and V is TRBV5-6; D possibly corresponds to TRBD1 (5 bases). Per the germline V gene, CDR1 is SGHDT and CDR2 is YYEEEE. The CDR3 covers 14 residues. V was shortened by 3 bases and J by 3 bases, with 13 bases between the two germline ends. This CDR3 reads CASSSRDRLYEQYF. The CDR3, as DNA: TGTGCCAGCAGCTCTCGAGACAGACTCTACGAGCAGTACTTC.

Comment on this clone: Other DNA sequences within the sample encode an identical CDR3. The chain employs TRBV5-1 and TRBJ2-1; 10 bases fit TRBD2. CDR1 SGHRS and CDR2 YFSETQ come from the germline V gene. With V trimmed by 2 bases and J by 6 bases, 5 bases remained unmatched. The CDR3 covers 15 residues. The CDR3 reads CASSLGAGGPNEQFF. The CDR3 DNA sequence: TGCGCCAGCAGCTTAGGAGCGGGGGGGCCCAATGAGCAGTTCTTC.

The rearrangement uses TRBV9 and TRBJ1-4; no clear D. V shed 4 bases and J shed 2 bases, with 12 bases lying between them. CDR1 SGDLS and CDR2 YYNGEE come from the germline V gene. The CDR3 is 15 amino acids. The CDR3 spells CASSPAGRTNEKLFF. The CDR3 DNA follows: TGTGCCAGCAGCCCCGCCGGTCGCACTAATGAAAAACTGTTTTTT.

This clone was counted only a few times. The rearrangement links TRBV30 to TRBJ1-1; TRBD1 aligns across 8 bases. The CDR3 totals 17 residues. Germline CDR1 reads GTSNPN; CDR2 reads SVGIG (reference sequence). V shed 2 bases and J 1 base; nucleotides not matched to a gene: 12. CDR3: CAWSSWTGKGGNTEAFF. CDR3 DNA: TGTGCCTGGAGTTCATGGACAGGGAAAGGGGGGAACACTGAAGCTTTCTTT.

The rearrangement joins TRBV5-1 to TRBJ2-2; D is uncertain. Trimming took 0 bases from V and 4 from J, leaving 4 bases between them. The CDR3 is made up of 13 amino acids. Germline CDR1 SGHRS, CDR2 YFSETQ. This CDR3 is CASSLAITGELFF. DNA of the CDR3: TGCGCCAGCAGCTTGGCCATCACCGGGGAGCTGTTTTTT. The full variable domain, rest sourced from reference TRBV5-1 and TRBJ2-2, is KAGVTQTPRYLIKTRGQQVTLSCSPISGHRSVSWYQQTPGQGLQFLFEYFSETQRNKGNFPGRFSGRQFSNSRSEMNVSTLELGDSALYLCASSLAITGELFFGEGSRLTVL.

The chain is built from TRBV6-5 and TRBJ2-7; TRBD1 matches 7 bases. Germline assignment: CDR1 MNHEY and CDR2 SVGAGI. The CDR3 is made up of 15 amino acids. V gave up 6 bases and J gave up 7 bases; unmatched junction bases: 15. CDR3 sequence (DNA): TGTGCCAGCAGGGGATTCCAACAGGGGTTCCGAGAGCAGTACTTC. It encodes CASRGFQQGFREQYF.

This clone was counted a few times. The genes are TRBV11-3 and TRBJ2-4; TRBD2 agrees at 10 bases. The V gene end was trimmed by 4 bases and the J gene end by 0 bases; junction bases not matched to a gene: 6. Germline V gene sequence: CDR1 SGHNT, CDR2 YENEEA. CDR3 size: 17 residues. The CDR3 here is CASSWKAGGLAKNIQYF. The CDR3 DNA sequence: TGTGCCAGCAGCTGGAAAGCGGGGGGGTTAGCCAAAAACATTCAGTACTTC.

The V call is TRBV30, the J call TRBJ1-2, with 9 nucleotides matching TRBD1. This CDR3 has 13 residues. Trimming at V came to 1 base and at J to 4 bases, leaving 1 base not matched to a gene. The germline gives CDR1 GTSNPN, CDR2 SVGIG (reference sequence). The CDR3 DNA reads as TGTGCCTGGAGTGGGGGACAGGGCTATGGCTACACCTTC. Translating it yields CAWSGGQGYGYTF.

This clone was seen once. The chain uses TRBV11-3 and TRBJ2-3, with 10 bases identical to TRBD2. Per the germline V gene, CDR1 is SGHNT and CDR2 is YENEEA. CDR3 size: 16 residues. The trim removed 1 base at V and 6 bases at J, leaving 7 bases unmatched. The CDR3 DNA sequence: TGTGCCAGCAGCTTAGTAAGCGGGGGGGCGGCGGATACGCAGTATTTT. It yields the protein CASSLVSGGAADTQYF. Variable domain in full (rest from reference TRBV11-3 and TRBJ2-3): EAGVVQSPRYKIIEKKQPVAFWCNPISGHNTLYWYLQNLGQGPELLIRYENEEAVDDSQLPKDRFSAERLKGVDSTLKIQPAELGDSAVYLCASSLVSGGAADTQYFGPGTRLTVL.

The chain has TRBV11-2 and TRBJ2-2; 7 bases are a match to TRBD2. CDR1 and CDR2 from the germline V gene are SGHAT and FQNNGV. V dropped 0 bases and J dropped 4; count of bases not matched to a gene: 2. The CDR3 length is 15 residues. This CDR3 reads CASSLEASGTGELFF. CDR3 DNA sequence: TGTGCCAGCAGCTTAGAGGCTAGCGGCACCGGGGAGCTGTTTTTT.

This chain joins TRBV6-1 and TRBJ2-7; 10 bases match TRBD1. The CDR3 length is 13 residues. J was trimmed by 12 bases and V by 2 bases; bases with no gene match: 7. Germline values: CDR1 MNHNS, CDR2 SASEGT. The CDR3 region is CASSELGTGATYF. DNA of the CDR3: TGTGCCAGCAGTGAATTGGGGACAGGGGCGACGTACTTC.

This rearrangement joins TRBV5-4 to TRBJ2-2, with 8 bases matching TRBD2. The trim removed 2 bases at V and 7 bases at J, leaving 13 bases unmatched. The CDR3 is 17 residues long. Germline V gene data show CDR1 as SGHNT and CDR2 as YYREEE (reference sequence). CDR3 in amino acids: CASSFPRSSGNGGELFF. For the CDR3, the DNA is TGTGCCAGCAGCTTTCCGAGGAGTAGCGGGAACGGCGGGGAGCTGTTTTTT.

The chain couples TRBV2 to TRBJ2-3; TRBD2 aligns across 14 bases. Germline V gene data show CDR1 as SNHLY and CDR2 as FYNNEI. This CDR3 is 15 amino acids long. The V and J ends lost 6 bases and 4 bases, in that order; junction bases with no gene match: 3. CDR3 DNA: TGTGCCAGCAGCGGGGGACTAGCGGGAGCAGATACGCAGTATTTT. Translated, it gives CASSGGLAGADTQYF. The full variable domain, with the rest looked up from reference TRBV2 and TRBJ2-3, is EPEVTQTPSHQVTQMGQEVILRCVPISNHLYFYWYRQILGQKVEFLVSFYNNEISEKSEIFDDQFSVERPDGSNFTLKIRSTKLEDSAMYFCASSGGLAGADTQYFGPGTRLTVL.

The CDR3 protein is CASSLGGGRGTGELFF. The CDR3 coding sequence is TGTGCCAGCAGCTTGGGGGGCGGGAGGGGGACCGGGGAGCTGTTTTTT. The chain couples TRBV5-4 to TRBJ2-2; 9 nucleotides match TRBD2. Germline CDR1 is SGHNT and CDR2 is YYREEE (reference sequence). This CDR3 has 16 amino acids. The ends lost 0 bases at V and 5 bases at J; junction bases unmatched: 5. The entire variable domain, with the rest obtained from reference TRBV5-4 and TRBJ2-2, is as follows: ETGVTQSPTHLIKTRGQQVTLRCSSQSGHNTVSWYQQALGQGPQFIFQYYREEENGRGNFPPRFSGLQFPNYSSELNVNALELDDSALYLCASSLGGGRGTGELFFGEGSRLTVL.